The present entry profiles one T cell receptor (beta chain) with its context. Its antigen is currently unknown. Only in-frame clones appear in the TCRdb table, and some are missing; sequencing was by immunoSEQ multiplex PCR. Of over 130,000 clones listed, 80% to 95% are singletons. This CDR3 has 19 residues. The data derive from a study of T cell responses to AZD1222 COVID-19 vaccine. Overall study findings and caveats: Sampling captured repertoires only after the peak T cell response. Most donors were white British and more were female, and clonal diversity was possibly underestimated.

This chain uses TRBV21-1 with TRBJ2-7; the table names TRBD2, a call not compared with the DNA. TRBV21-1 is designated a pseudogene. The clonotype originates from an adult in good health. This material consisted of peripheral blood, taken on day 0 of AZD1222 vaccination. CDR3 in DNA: TGTGCCAGCAGCAAAAGGGAAGGACTAGCGGGAGTGGTGCGCTGCGAGCAGTACTTC. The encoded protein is CASSKREGLAGVVRCEQYF.